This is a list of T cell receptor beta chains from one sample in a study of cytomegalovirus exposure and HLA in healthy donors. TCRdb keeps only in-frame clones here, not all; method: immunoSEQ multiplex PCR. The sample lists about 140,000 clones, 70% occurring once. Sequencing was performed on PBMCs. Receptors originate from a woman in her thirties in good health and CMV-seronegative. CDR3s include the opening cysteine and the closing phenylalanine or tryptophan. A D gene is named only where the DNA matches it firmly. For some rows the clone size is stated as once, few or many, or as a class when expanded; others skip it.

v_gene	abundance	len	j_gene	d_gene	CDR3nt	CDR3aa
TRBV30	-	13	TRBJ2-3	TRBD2	TGTGGTCTAGCGGCTCATAGCACAGATACGCAGTATTTT	CGLAAHSTDTQYF
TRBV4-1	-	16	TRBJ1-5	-	TGCGCCAGCAGCCGGCATTTAGGCGGGGAAAATCAGCCCCAGCATTTT	CASSRHLGGENQPQHF
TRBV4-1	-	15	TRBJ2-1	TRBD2	TGTGCCAGCAGCCAAGTACTAGCGGGATTAGTTGAGCAGTTCTTC	CASSQVLAGLVEQFF
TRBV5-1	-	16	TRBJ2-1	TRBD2	TGCGCCAGCAGCCGGTCACCGGGACTATCACACAATGAGCAGTTCTTC	CASSRSPGLSHNEQFF
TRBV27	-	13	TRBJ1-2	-	TGTGCCAGCAGTGTCACGGGGAGCTATGGCTACACCTTC	CASSVTGSYGYTF
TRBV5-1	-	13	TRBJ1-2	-	TGCGCCAGCAGCCGGGAGGTAAACTATGGCTACACCTTC	CASSREVNYGYTF
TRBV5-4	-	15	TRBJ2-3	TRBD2	TGTGCCAGCAGCTTGCGGGTAGCGGGAGGGGATACGCAGTATTTT	CASSLRVAGGDTQYF
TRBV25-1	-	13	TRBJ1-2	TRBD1	TGTGCCAGCAGTGCCCAGGGGGCCTATGGCTACACCTTC	CASSAQGAYGYTF
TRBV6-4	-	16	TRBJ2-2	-	TGTGCCAGCAGTGACAGTGAGGCAGAGAACACCGGGGAGCTGTTTTTT	CASSDSEAENTGELFF
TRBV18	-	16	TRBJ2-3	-	TGTGCCAGCTCACCGTCAATAGCAGAAGGCACAGATACGCAGTATTTT	CASSPSIAEGTDTQYF
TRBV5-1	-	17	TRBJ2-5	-	TGCGCCAGCAGCTTGGTGCCAGGGGAGGGCCTCCAAGAGACCCAGTACTTC	CASSLVPGEGLQETQYF
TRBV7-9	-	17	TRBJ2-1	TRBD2	TGTGCCAGCAGCTTAGCTAGCGGGGGGGTGTCCTACAATGAGCAGTTCTTC	CASSLASGGVSYNEQFF
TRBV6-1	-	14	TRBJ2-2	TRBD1	TGTGCCAGCAGGGGGGACAGACACACCGGGGAGCTGTTTTTT	CASRGDRHTGELFF
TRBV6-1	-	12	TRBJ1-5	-	TGTGCCGGGGGCGGGCCGAATCAGCCCCAGCATTTT	CAGGGPNQPQHF
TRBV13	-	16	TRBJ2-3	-	TGTGCCAGCAGCCCAAATCGGGGGGCCGGAATAGATACGCAGTATTTT	CASSPNRGAGIDTQYF
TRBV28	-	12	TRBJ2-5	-	TGTGCCAGCAGCCGATGGGTTGGGGAGCAGTACTTC	CASSRWVGEQYF
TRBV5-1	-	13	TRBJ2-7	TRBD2	TGCGCCAGCAGCTGGAGCGGGGCCTACGAGCAGTACTTC	CASSWSGAYEQYF
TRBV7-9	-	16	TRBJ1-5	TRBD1	TGTGCCAGCAGCCTTGGACAGGGGACTAGCAATCAGCCCCAGCATTTT	CASSLGQGTSNQPQHF
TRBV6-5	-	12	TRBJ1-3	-	TGTGCCAGCAAGAGCTCTGGAAACACCATATATTTT	CASKSSGNTIYF
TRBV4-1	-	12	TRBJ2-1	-	TGCGCCAGCAGCACCCTAGCCAATAAGCAGTTCTTC	CASSTLANKQFF
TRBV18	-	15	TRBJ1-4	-	TGTGCCAGCTCACCACCACGCGGGGGCTTGGAAAAACTGTTTTTT	CASSPPRGGLEKLFF
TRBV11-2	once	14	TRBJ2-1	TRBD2	TGTGCCAGCAGTTCGACTAGCGGGGCACCCGAGCAGTTCTTC	CASSSTSGAPEQFF
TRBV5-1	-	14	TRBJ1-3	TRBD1	TGCGCCAGCAGCCAGACAGGGAGTGGAAACACCATATATTTT	CASSQTGSGNTIYF
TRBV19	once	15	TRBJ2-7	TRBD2	TGTGCCAGTAGTGAAGCGGCTAGCGGGAGGCCCAGGCAGTACTTC	CASSEAASGRPRQYF
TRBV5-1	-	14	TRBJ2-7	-	TGCGCCAGCAGCTTCGCGGACAGTTCCTACGAGCAGTACTTC	CASSFADSSYEQYF
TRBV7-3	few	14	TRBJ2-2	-	TGTGCCAGCAGCTTCCTTCCGGACACCGGGGAGCTGTTTTTT	CASSFLPDTGELFF